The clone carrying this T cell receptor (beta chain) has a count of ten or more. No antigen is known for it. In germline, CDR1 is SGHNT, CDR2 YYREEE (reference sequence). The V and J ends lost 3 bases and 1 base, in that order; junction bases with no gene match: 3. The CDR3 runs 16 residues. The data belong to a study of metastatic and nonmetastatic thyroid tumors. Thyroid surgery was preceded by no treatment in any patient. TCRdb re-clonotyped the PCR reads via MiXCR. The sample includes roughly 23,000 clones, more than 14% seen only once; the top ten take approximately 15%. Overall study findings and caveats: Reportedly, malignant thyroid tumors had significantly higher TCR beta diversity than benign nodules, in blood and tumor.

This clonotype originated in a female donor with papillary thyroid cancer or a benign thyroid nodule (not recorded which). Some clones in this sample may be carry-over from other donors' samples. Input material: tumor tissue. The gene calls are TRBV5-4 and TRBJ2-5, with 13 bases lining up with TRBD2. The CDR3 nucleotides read TGTGCCAGCAGCTGGGGACTAGCGGGGCTCCAAGAGACCCAGTACTTC. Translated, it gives CASSWGLAGLQETQYF.